This TCR beta chain derives from a study of T-cell reconstitution after alpha-beta-depleted transplantation in children. Germline lookup yields CDR1 LGHDT and CDR2 YNNKEL (reference sequence). The ends were cut back, 0 bases at V and 2 bases at J, with 5 bases in the middle. The CDR3 extends over 15 amino acids. The TCRbeta library incorporated unique molecular identifiers. Each CDR3 protein is one row after TCRdb ran MiXCR on the PCR reads. The data hold about 980,000 distinct CDR3 sequences, with about 29% observed a single time. The chain recombines TRBV3-1 with TRBJ2-6; no reliable D call. The sequencing here drew on PBMCs, mostly from graft donor cells, taken 360 days after TCRalphabeta/CD19-depleted stem cell transplant. The source of this sequence is a boy younger than two who had a stem cell transplant for SCID, so the T cells may come from the graft donor. CDR3: CASSQEAPGANVLTF. As DNA, the CDR3 is TGTGCCAGCAGCCAAGAGGCCCCTGGGGCCAACGTCCTGACTTTC.